The 22 T cell receptor beta chains below all came from one sample that was sequenced in a study of OX40 agonist ivuxolimab in advanced cancers. Clones were sequenced by immunoSEQ multiplex PCR, and TCRdb holds only the in-frame ones, with some missing. The sample lists about 31,000 clones, about 89% seen once, with under 30% in the top ten. The sample consisted of CD4+ or CD8+ T cells sorted from blood, taken in a trial of the OX40 agonist ivuxolimab. The source is an adult with an advanced solid tumor such as melanoma, head and neck, liver or kidney cancer.

In its sample, this clone was seen once. The chain links TRBV19 to TRBJ2-7, with 10 bases matching TRBD1. V gave up 9 bases and J gave up 3 bases; unmatched junction bases: 2. CDR1 and CDR2 (germline): LNHDA, SQIVND (reference sequence). The CDR3 has 12 residues. CDR3 sequence (DNA): TGTGCCAGCCGGGACAGGGGCTACGAGCAGTACTTC. Residues: CASRDRGYEQYF.

The chain is built from TRBV2 and TRBJ2-7; D is unclear. The CDR3 extends over 13 amino acids. V lost 11 bases and J 1 base, leaving 15 bases between the germline ends. Germline CDR1 and CDR2: SNHLY and FYNNEI. The CDR3 is CAAEQVGSYEQYF. The CDR3 DNA reads as TGTGCCGCCGAGCAAGTGGGGTCCTACGAGCAGTACTTC.

The chain links TRBV2 to TRBJ2-2, with D tentatively TRBD1 (6 bases). Trimming shortened V by 7 bases and J by 8 bases, and 14 bases separated the two germline ends. The CDR3 loop spans 13 amino acids. The V gene's germline CDR1 is SNHLY and CDR2 FYNNEI. The DNA of the CDR3 is TGTGCCAGCAACAGGGCCCCTATGGGGGAGCTGTTTTTT. Translated, it gives CASNRAPMGELFF. Looking up the rest from reference TRBV2 and TRBJ2-2 gives the full variable domain: EPEVTQTPSHQVTQMGQEVILRCVPISNHLYFYWYRQILGQKVEFLVSFYNNEISEKSEIFDDQFSVERPDGSNFTLKIRSTKLEDSAMYFCASNRAPMGELFFGEGSRLTVL.

The rearrangement joins TRBV4-1 to TRBJ2-2; a weak D match, TRBD1 (6 bases). Germline V gene data show CDR1 as MGHRA and CDR2 as YSYEKL. Trimming cost V 1 base and J 1 base, with 7 bases left between them. This CDR3 contains 15 residues. In nucleotides, the CDR3 is TGCGCCAGCAGCCAAGGGGGACAGAACACCGGGGAGCTGTTTTTT. Residues: CASSQGGQNTGELFF.

Details on this clone: A single base separates this from a much larger clone, so it may be a read error. V and J are TRBV6-1 and TRBJ2-7; the D is unclear. CDR3 length equals 11 residues. V lost 4 bases and J 3 bases, leaving 4 bases between the germline ends. In germline, CDR1 is MNHNS, CDR2 SASEGT. The CDR3, as DNA: TGTGCCAGCAGTGTTAACTACGAGCAGTACTTC. This encodes CASSVNYEQYF.

This chain joins TRBV19 and TRBJ1-1; 7 nucleotides match TRBD1. J was trimmed by 0 bases and V by 7 bases; bases with no gene match: 11. This CDR3 is 16 amino acids long. The germline CDR1 and CDR2 sequences are LNHDA and SQIVND (reference sequence). Written as DNA, the CDR3 is TGTGCCAGTATCGCCAGGGGGGGGGATATGAACACTGAAGCTTTCTTT. This encodes CASIARGGDMNTEAFF.

This chain joins TRBV6-5 and TRBJ2-4, with a weak D call TRBD2 (6 bases). Germline V gives CDR1 MNHEY, CDR2 SVGAGI. V was pared by 0 bases and J by 5 bases, with 14 bases between. The CDR3 runs 16 residues. CDR3 DNA sequence: TGTGCCAGCAGTTACTCGTTTACGGGAGTTCAAAACATTCAGTACTTC. It is translated as CASSYSFTGVQNIQYF.

This sequence joins TRBV5-5 and TRBJ2-7; 10 nucleotides line up with TRBD2. CDR3 length: 15 residues. CDR1 and CDR2 from the germline V gene are SGHKS and YYEKEE (reference sequence). With V trimmed by 1 base and J by 6 bases, 7 bases remained unmatched. CDR3 DNA: TGTGCCAGCAGCTTGCTCCTAGCGGGAGAAAGCGAGCAGTACTTC. As protein: CASSLLLAGESEQYF.

The chain is built from TRBV4-1 and TRBJ2-1, with 8 nucleotides matching TRBD1. CDR3 length: 20 residues. From germline, CDR1 is MGHRA and CDR2 YSYEKL. V trimming: 1 base; J trimming: 0 bases; junction bases outside the gene matches: 14. In nucleotides, the CDR3 is TGCGCCAGCAGCCAAGTCGGGGGCAGGGGGCCTCCTGGCTCCTACAATGAGCAGTTCTTC. Amino acid sequence: CASSQVGGRGPPGSYNEQFF.

V usage is TRBV19 and J usage is TRBJ2-1, with 13 bases that match TRBD2. V lost 4 bases and J lost 7; bases outside the gene matches: 10. Per germline, CDR1 LNHDA and CDR2 SQIVND (reference sequence). The CDR3 has 17 amino acids. CDR3 in DNA: TGTGCCAGTAGTACACGGACTAGCGGGGGTGCGGGGAATGAGCAGTTCTTC. Translation: CASSTRTSGGAGNEQFF.

The rearrangement joins TRBV6-5 to TRBJ2-1; D is uncertain. This CDR3 comprises 14 residues. V was shortened by 0 bases and J by 4 bases, with 7 bases between the two germline ends. The germline V gene encodes CDR1 MNHEY and CDR2 SVGAGI. The CDR3 coding sequence is TGTGCCAGCAGTTACTCAAGGGAATACAATGAGCAGTTCTTC. Protein: CASSYSREYNEQFF.

V and J are TRBV9 and TRBJ2-6; D is unclear. Looked up from germline, CDR1 is SGDLS and CDR2 is YYNGEE. V lost 1 base and J lost 4, with 6 bases in between. The CDR3 is 14 residues long. The CDR3 protein is CASSVRSGANVLTF. The CDR3 DNA sequence: TGTGCCAGCAGCGTAAGATCAGGGGCCAACGTCCTGACTTTC.

This clone was seen once. The chain links TRBV6-5 to TRBJ2-7; D ambiguous. The germline V and J ends were trimmed by 6 bases and 3 bases, with 9 bases remaining between them. The CDR3 covers 12 residues. Per germline, CDR1 MNHEY and CDR2 SVGAGI. The CDR3 spells CASSSSNYEQYF. The CDR3 nucleotides are TGTGCCAGCAGCAGTTCCAACTACGAGCAGTACTTC.

This rearrangement joins TRBV7-2 to TRBJ2-5; tentatively, D is TRBD1 or TRBD2 (7 bases each). This CDR3 spans 14 amino acids. The germline gives CDR1 SGHTA, CDR2 FQGNSA. Trimming took 4 bases from V and 5 from J, leaving 14 bases between them. The CDR3 DNA sequence: TGTGCCAGCAGCTACCAGGGGGGGCGGGAGACCCAGTACTTC. It is translated as CASSYQGGRETQYF.

The chain is built from TRBV6-1 and TRBJ2-7, with D unclear. V shed 0 bases and J shed 6 bases, with 9 bases lying between them. This CDR3 has 13 amino acids. Germline values: CDR1 MNHNS, CDR2 SASEGT. Here the CDR3 reads CASSEARQLEQYF. CDR3 sequence (DNA): TGTGCCAGCAGTGAAGCGCGGCAGCTCGAGCAGTACTTC.

The chain recombines TRBV6-6 with TRBJ1-3, with 8 bases fitting TRBD1. The CDR3 runs to 16 residues. Germline V CDR1 and CDR2: MNHNY, SVGAGI (reference sequence). V gave up 0 bases and J gave up 7 bases; unmatched junction bases: 8. As DNA, the CDR3 is TGTGCCAGCAGTTACTCGAGACAGGGGACCTCTAACACCATATATTTT. It yields the protein CASSYSRQGTSNTIYF.

A few counts support this clone. This chain connects TRBV6-6 to TRBJ1-2; D unresolved. CDR3 length: 14 amino acids. Germline CDR1 MNHNY, CDR2 SVGAGI (reference sequence). V lost 6 bases to trimming and J lost 3 bases, with 14 bases between them. As DNA, the CDR3 is TGTGCCAGCAGGACGGTTACAGTGGACTATGGCTACACCTTC. Protein sequence: CASRTVTVDYGYTF.

The chain uses TRBV28 and TRBJ2-5, with a possible D match to TRBD1 (5 bases). Trimming removed 5 bases at V and 2 bases at J, with 15 bases between. CDR3 length equals 15 residues. In germline, CDR1 is MDHEN, CDR2 SYDVKM. The CDR3 reads CASSPLGAVQETQYF. CDR3 coding DNA: TGTGCCAGCAGTCCCCTTGGGGCAGTTCAAGAGACCCAGTACTTC.

V and J are TRBV2 and TRBJ2-3, with 9 bases fitting TRBD2. CDR1 and CDR2 from the germline V gene are SNHLY and FYNNEI. After removal of 7 bases from V and 2 bases from J, the junction contained 7 bases not matched to a gene. This CDR3 contains 15 residues. CDR3 loop: CASITGLAYTDTQYF. CDR3 DNA: TGTGCCAGCATTACCGGACTAGCGTACACAGATACGCAGTATTTT.

The chain carries TRBV6-1 and TRBJ2-7; TRBD1 or TRBD2 may be the D gene (6 bases each). The CDR3 is 12 residues long. Germline values: CDR1 MNHNS, CDR2 SASEGT. The ends were cut back, 7 bases at V and 4 bases at J, with 11 bases in the middle. CDR3 in DNA: TGTGCCAGCACCGAGGGGGGATACGAGCAGTACTTC. This translates into CASTEGGYEQYF.

This clone occurred a few times. CDR3 amino acids: CASSDRTGAYQPQHF. CDR3 coding DNA: TGTGCCAGCAGTGATAGGACGGGGGCTTATCAGCCCCAGCATTTT. The rearrangement joins TRBV2 to TRBJ1-5, with D possibly being TRBD1 (6 bases). Trimming left V 3 bases short and J 5 bases short, with 14 bases between. This CDR3 spans 15 amino acids. Germline CDR1 SNHLY, CDR2 FYNNEI.

This clone has a single count. This chain connects TRBV13 to TRBJ2-1; no reliable D call. CDR3 length equals 15 residues. The V gene lost 5 bases and the J gene lost 5 bases, with 16 bases spanning the gap. Germline CDR1 reads PRHDT; CDR2 reads FYEKMQ (reference sequence). CDR3 bases: TGTGCCAGCAGCGGCTCAGAGGAACACGACAATGAGCAGTTCTTC. Translating gives CASSGSEEHDNEQFF. The full variable domain, completed using reference TRBV13 and TRBJ2-1, is AAGVIQSPRHLIKEKRETATLKCYPIPRHDTVYWYQQGPGQDPQFLISFYEKMQSDKGSIPDRFSAQQFSDYHSELNMSSLELGDSALYFCASSGSEEHDNEQFFGPGTRLTVL.